This TCR beta chain was obtained from a study of T cells after yellow fever vaccination. General observations from the study: Faster peaking, at day 5 versus 15, marked a secondary response that was weaker. Among primary-vaccination clones, most reappeared after the booster, at about 95% for CD4 and around 91% for CD8.

This CDR3 has 17 amino acids. The ends lost 6 bases at V and 1 base at J; junction bases unmatched: 14. Germline CDR1 ENHRY, CDR2 SYGVKD. Each CDR3 protein is one row after TCRdb ran MiXCR on the 5' RACE reads. Here the sample spans some 340,000 distinct CDR3 sequences, 9.5% to 12% being singletons. This clonotype was seen repeatedly, ten times or more. Its antigen remains unidentified. The source material was CD4+ T cells sorted from PBMCs, sampled 45 days after the yellow fever booster vaccination. The receptor comes from a man aged 18 to 29 who received the YFV17D yellow fever vaccine. This chain links TRBV10-3 with TRBJ1-1, with TRBD1 matching 7 bases. The CDR3 nucleotides are TGTGCCATCAGCCCTAATCCGGGACAGCTTCGGAACACTGAAGCTTTCTTT. It translates to CAISPNPGQLRNTEAFF.